Presented here are 10 T cell receptor beta chains from one specimen sequenced in a study of T cell repertoires in cytomegalovirus infection. TCRdb reprocessed the reads via MiXCR and lists one record per CDR3 protein. The sample has fewer than 550,000 distinct CDR3 sequences, more than 20% seen once. Sequenced input: PBMCs. Source of these receptors: a human donor in good health (CMV status not recorded). Some clones in this sample may be carry-over from other donors' samples.

This chain joins TRBV10-3 and TRBJ2-3; maybe TRBD2 (5 bases). Germline CDR1 ENHRY, CDR2 SYGVKD. CDR3 length equals 15 residues. Trimming took 2 bases from V and 4 from J, leaving 13 bases between them. The DNA of the CDR3 is TGTGCCATCAGTGAGCCGGCGGAGGTGGCAGATACGCAGTATTTT. Amino acids: CAISEPAEVADTQYF.

This clonotype was detected ten times or more. J is TRBJ2-1 and V is TRBV7-2; perhaps TRBD1 as D (6 bases). The CDR3 covers 15 residues. Germline V gives CDR1 SGHTA, CDR2 FQGNSA. Trimming pared 2 bases from V and 8 bases from J, leaving 16 bases between. CDR3 bases: TGTGCCAGCAGCTTACTTGAGGGTTGGGGGCATGAGCAGTTCTTC. Translating gives CASSLLEGWGHEQFF. Looking up the rest from reference TRBV7-2 and TRBJ2-1 gives the full variable domain: GAGVSQSPSNKVTEKGKDVELRCDPISGHTALYWYRQSLGQGLEFLIYFQGNSAPDKSGLPSDRFSAERTGGSVSTLTIQRTQQEDSAVYLCASSLLEGWGHEQFFGPGTRLTVL.

This clonotype was picked up many times. The chain recombines TRBV7-2 with TRBJ1-5, with no clear D. Germline lookup yields CDR1 SGHTA and CDR2 FQGNSA. V lost 1 base and J lost 0, with 7 bases in between. The length of the CDR3 is 15 residues. The CDR3 nucleotides are TGTGCCAGCAGCTTAGGGGGAAATAGCAATCAGCCCCAGCATTTT. Protein product: CASSLGGNSNQPQHF.

This clonotype was recorded at least ten times. This chain links TRBV4-1 with TRBJ2-7; D is unclear. This CDR3 comprises 15 residues. From germline, CDR1 is MGHRA and CDR2 YSYEKL. With 3 bases removed from V and 4 bases from J, the gap between germline ends came to 16 bases. In nucleotides, the CDR3 is TGCGCCAGCAGCCAGAGTGAGGCGGAAGCTTACGAGCAGTACTTC. This gives the protein CASSQSEAEAYEQYF.

This clonotype was detected many times. The V and J genes are TRBV7-2 and TRBJ2-1; D call uncertain. V was shortened by 5 bases and J by 0 bases, with 11 bases between the two germline ends. Germline assignment: CDR1 SGHTA and CDR2 FQGNSA. The CDR3 is 15 amino acids. The chain's CDR3 is CASSRATASYNEQFF. CDR3 DNA sequence: TGTGCCAGCAGCCGAGCCACAGCCTCCTACAATGAGCAGTTCTTC. Together with reference TRBV7-2 and TRBJ2-1, the CDR3 gives the full variable domain: GAGVSQSPSNKVTEKGKDVELRCDPISGHTALYWYRQSLGQGLEFLIYFQGNSAPDKSGLPSDRFSAERTGGSVSTLTIQRTQQEDSAVYLCASSRATASYNEQFFGPGTRLTVL.

In this sample, this clonotype turned up a few times. The chain has TRBV6-2 or TRBV6-3 and TRBJ2-1; D perhaps matches TRBD1 (6 bases). The CDR3 is made up of 14 amino acids. V was pared by 7 bases and J by 6 bases, with 16 bases between. CDR1 MNHEY and CDR2 SVGEGT come from the germline V gene. This CDR3 reads CASNNWGRGNEQFF. As DNA, the CDR3 is TGTGCCAGCAATAACTGGGGCAGGGGCAATGAGCAGTTCTTC.

The rearrangement links TRBV15 to TRBJ1-5; D remains ambiguous. The V end was cut by 0 bases, the J end by 10 bases, with 13 bases between. The germline V gene has CDR1 LNHNV and CDR2 YYDKDF (reference sequence). CDR3 length: 14 residues. This CDR3 is CATSRDKGWNPQHF. The CDR3 bases are TGTGCCACCAGCAGAGATAAAGGGTGGAACCCCCAGCATTTT.

This clonotype was seen only a few times. J is TRBJ2-3 and V is TRBV4-1, with a possible D match to TRBD2 (6 bases). V was shortened by 6 bases and J by 6 bases, with 13 bases between the two germline ends. The CDR3 extends over 13 amino acids. The germline CDR1 and CDR2 sequences are MGHRA and YSYEKL. CDR3 in amino acids: CASSRPSGDTQYF. The CDR3 coding sequence is TGCGCCAGCAGTCGGCCGAGCGGGGATACGCAGTATTTT.

Ten or more counts support this clonotype. The chain uses TRBV10-3 and TRBJ2-7; weak D call: TRBD1 (6 bases). This CDR3 region has 14 residues. V was cut by 3 bases and J by 5 bases, with 14 bases left in between. CDR1 is ENHRY and CDR2 is SYGVKD in the germline V gene. CDR3 sequence: CAISDPGQSHEQYF. CDR3 in DNA: TGTGCCATCAGTGATCCGGGACAATCCCACGAGCAGTACTTC.

The chain combines TRBV20-1 with TRBJ1-4; D is undetermined. Germline lookup yields CDR1 DFQATT and CDR2 SNEGSKA (reference sequence). The length of the CDR3 is 11 residues. The V end was cut by 6 bases, the J end by 8 bases, with 10 bases between. CDR3 amino acids: CSALKREKLFF. In nucleotides, the CDR3 is TGCAGTGCATTAAAACGGGAAAAACTGTTTTTT.